This TCR beta chain was recovered during a study of T cells in Graves' hyperthyroidism and ophthalmopathy. Study results and caveats: Patients with ophthalmopathy were separated from those with stable hyperthyroidism by a 13 V-J model.

Hyperthyroidism of Graves' type that showed no ophthalmopathy progression within 18 months was stable. Patients aged 18 to 65 with hyperthyroidism were newly diagnosed, with duration under 2 months. The authors obtained PBMCs from 10 ml of fresh peripheral blood. RNA transcripts were the template for amplifying TCR beta CDR3 regions. Initially, a first-round RT-PCR of the TCR CDR3 employed the HTBI primer set. TCRdb fed the multiplex PCR reads into MiXCR, producing one record per CDR3 protein. The sample holds some 560,000 distinct CDR3 sequences, approximately 14% seen once. This clonotype has only a few counts. Antigen: not known. The CDR3 has 15 amino acids. The germline CDR1 and CDR2 sequences are SQVTM and ANQGSEA. The V gene lost 6 bases and the J gene lost 2 bases, with 19 bases spanning the gap.

The source is a woman in her 30s with Graves' hyperthyroidism. The chain couples TRBV29-1 to TRBJ1-1, with D possibly matching TRBD1 (5 bases). Sequenced material: blood. DNA of the CDR3: TGCAGCGTGATTTCAAGTAGGGGACCAAACACTGAAGCTTTCTTT. It translates to CSVISSRGPNTEAFF.